This record concerns one T cell receptor (beta chain) sequence. What it binds is not known. Building the TCR beta libraries relied on iRepertoire HTBI primers, and CDR3 regions underwent Arm-PCR. Using its own MiXCR run on the multiplex PCR reads, TCRdb lists one record per CDR3 protein. The table has around 450,000 distinct CDR3 sequences, more than 13% seen once. This sample is part of a study of regulatory T cells in long-lasting Graves disease. Findings of the study overall: TCR diversity in persistent Graves' patients was below that of newly diagnosed ones.

Time point meaning: newly diagnosed GD, antithyroid drugs for less than 3 months. The TCR library was made from RNA extracted from PBMCs. In addition, the sample was reused for a study of T cells in Graves' hyperthyroidism and ophthalmopathy. This second study notes: With a duration under 2 months, the hyperthyroidism was newly diagnosed in patients aged 18 to 65. During a first-round RT-PCR of the TCR CDR3, the HTBI primer set was used. A 13 V-J signature model discriminated ophthalmopathy versus stable hyperthyroidism.

The sequence was obtained from a woman aged 25 to 39 with Graves disease. The source was peripheral blood mononuclear cells (PBMCs), collected at new diagnosis, from a patient treated with antithyroid drugs.

Written as DNA, the CDR3 is TGTGCCAGCAGCTTGTGGAGCGTCCAAGAGACCCAGTACTTC. Its translation is CASSLWSVQETQYF. This chain joins TRBV5-4 and TRBJ2-5; unclear D gene. Between the trimmed V and J ends, which lost 1 base and 1 base, there was a span of 8 bases. Looked up from germline, CDR1 is SGHNT and CDR2 is YYREEE (reference sequence). The CDR3 has 14 amino acids. The complete variable domain, with remaining parts taken from reference TRBV5-4 and TRBJ2-5, reads ETGVTQSPTHLIKTRGQQVTLRCSSQSGHNTVSWYQQALGQGPQFIFQYYREEENGRGNFPPRFSGLQFPNYSSELNVNALELDDSALYLCASSLWSVQETQYFGPGTRLLVL.